The 16 T cell receptor beta chains below all came from one sample that was sequenced in a study of shared clonotypes between healthy human individuals. The assay was immunoSEQ multiplex PCR, and TCRdb's table has in-frame clones only and misses some. This table has some 1 million clones, about 75% appearing once. The sequenced sample consisted of memory CD4+ T cells sorted from blood. The subset: CD45RA-negative fraction. All receptors derive from a man aged 18 to 29 in good health.

The chain combines TRBV6-1 with TRBJ2-7; D is undetermined. V lost 8 bases to trimming and J lost 4 bases, with 12 bases between them. Germline lookup yields CDR1 MNHNS and CDR2 SASEGT. The CDR3 runs to 12 residues. The CDR3 DNA follows: TGTGCCAGCCCTTTTCCCCGGTACGAGCAGTACTTC. Translated: CASPFPRYEQYF.

The chain employs TRBV6-1 and TRBJ1-2, with 9 bases lining up with TRBD1. J lost 9 bases, V lost 3 bases, and 8 bases had no gene match. The length of the CDR3 is 14 residues. CDR1 is MNHNS and CDR2 is SASEGT in the germline V gene. CDR3 loop: CASSDRDRDDSYTF. In nucleotides, the CDR3 is TGTGCCAGCAGTGACCGGGACAGGGATGATAGCTACACCTTC.

The V gene is TRBV6-1, the J gene TRBJ1-4, with D perhaps matching TRBD1 (6 bases). V was clipped by 4 bases and J by 8 bases, with 14 bases between them. Germline V gene lookup returns CDR1 MNHNS and CDR2 SASEGT. CDR3 length equals 14 residues. In DNA form, the CDR3 reads TGTGCCAGCAGTGCGACAGGTAGAAGGGAAAAACTGTTTTTT. Residues: CASSATGRREKLFF.

The chain recombines TRBV27 with TRBJ2-5, with 9 bases aligning to TRBD2. V shed 2 bases and J 5 bases; nucleotides not matched to a gene: 9. The CDR3 contains 16 residues. Germline-derived CDR1 and CDR2 are MNHEY and SMNVEV (reference sequence). As DNA, the CDR3 is TGTGCCAGCAGTTTAAGGTTAGCGGGAGCAGTCGAGACCCAGTACTTC. Protein: CASSLRLAGAVETQYF.

This chain joins TRBV7-9 and TRBJ1-2; weak D call: TRBD1 (5 bases). Germline loops: CDR1 SEHNR, CDR2 FQNEAQ (reference sequence). Trimming shortened V by 5 bases and J by 8 bases, and 12 bases separated the two germline ends. CDR3 length: 12 residues. The CDR3 DNA sequence: TGTGCCAGCAGCGATGAGAAGGGGGGCTACACCTTC. This encodes CASSDEKGGYTF.

This clone was counted only a few times. The J gene is TRBJ1-5, the V gene TRBV5-1; 7 bases align to TRBD1. Trimming cost V 4 bases and J 1 base; bases outside gene matches: 2. CDR3 length: 14 residues. The V gene's germline CDR1 is SGHRS and CDR2 YFSETQ. The CDR3 region is CASSPTGSNQPQHF. CDR3 in DNA: TGCGCCAGCAGCCCGACAGGGAGCAATCAGCCCCAGCATTTT.

J is TRBJ2-2 and V is TRBV18; D gene ambiguous. This CDR3 comprises 13 residues. Looked up from germline, CDR1 is KGHSH and CDR2 is LQKENI. Trimming cost V 2 bases and J 7 bases, with 8 bases left between them. The CDR3 reads CASSPNVNGELFF. The DNA of the CDR3 is TGTGCCAGCTCACCAAACGTGAACGGGGAGCTGTTTTTT.

The V call is TRBV13, the J call TRBJ1-6, with 9 bases lining up with TRBD1. Germline V gene sequence: CDR1 PRHDT, CDR2 FYEKMQ (reference sequence). The CDR3 is 14 amino acids. Unmatched junction bases numbered 6, after V lost 5 bases and J lost 10 bases. The CDR3 reads CASSLDRGLSPLHF. In DNA form, the CDR3 reads TGTGCCAGCAGCCTGGACAGGGGTTTGTCACCCCTCCACTTT.

Regarding this clone: At one of its ends the junction is not consistent with the germline gene, which may arise from a read error. V gene TRBV19 combines with J gene TRBJ1-6, with D perhaps matching TRBD1 (5 bases). This CDR3 comprises 15 residues. Looked up from germline, CDR1 is LNHDA and CDR2 is SQIVND (reference sequence). CDR3 loop: CASRKGEGNNSPLHF. The CDR3 DNA sequence: TGTGCCAGTAGAAAAGGGGAGGGAAATAACTCACCCCTCCACTTT.

The V and J genes are TRBV6-5 and TRBJ2-1; the match to TRBD1 covers 10 bases. The V gene's germline CDR1 is MNHEY and CDR2 SVGAGI. This CDR3 region has 14 residues. J gave up 8 bases and V 2 bases, and 3 bases lay outside the gene matches. CDR3 region: CASSYRQGADEQFF. The CDR3 DNA reads TGTGCCAGCAGTTACCGACAGGGGGCAGATGAGCAGTTCTTC.

The chain links TRBV18 to TRBJ1-5, with unresolved D. Per germline, CDR1 KGHSH and CDR2 LQKENI. Trimming took 2 bases from V and 0 from J, leaving 8 bases between them. The CDR3 runs 15 residues. CDR3 in DNA: TGTGCCAGCTCACCAGTTGGAGATAGCAATCAGCCCCAGCATTTT. Encoded protein: CASSPVGDSNQPQHF.

A few counts support this clone. This sequence joins TRBV2 and TRBJ2-2; 9 bases line up with TRBD2. The CDR3 contains 15 residues. The trim removed 10 bases at V and 5 bases at J, leaving 11 bases unmatched. Germline loops: CDR1 SNHLY, CDR2 FYNNEI. The CDR3 DNA reads TGTGCCACTAGGAGCGGGGGGAGAGAAACCGGGGAGCTGTTTTTT. Translating gives CATRSGGRETGELFF. The full variable domain, with the rest looked up from reference TRBV2 and TRBJ2-2, is EPEVTQTPSHQVTQMGQEVILRCVPISNHLYFYWYRQILGQKVEFLVSFYNNEISEKSEIFDDQFSVERPDGSNFTLKIRSTKLEDSAMYFCATRSGGRETGELFFGEGSRLTVL.

The chain uses TRBV6-5 and TRBJ2-1; D is possibly TRBD2 (6 bases). CDR3 length: 14 amino acids. With 5 bases removed from V and 4 bases from J, the gap between germline ends came to 12 bases. Germline lookup yields CDR1 MNHEY and CDR2 SVGAGI. The CDR3 reads CASSRGGSYNEQFF. The CDR3 DNA reads TGTGCCAGCAGTCGTGGGGGGTCTTACAATGAGCAGTTCTTC.

The chain links TRBV11-2 to TRBJ1-5; 7 bases match TRBD1. J gave up 7 bases and V 5 bases, and 5 bases lay outside the gene matches. The CDR3 is made up of 13 amino acids. Germline assignment: CDR1 SGHAT and CDR2 FQNNGV. CDR3 region: CASSADRDQPQHF. The CDR3 DNA reads TGTGCCAGCAGCGCCGACAGGGACCAGCCCCAGCATTTT.

This chain joins TRBV6-1 and TRBJ1-1, with a weak D call TRBD1 (6 bases). CDR1 and CDR2 (germline): MNHNS, SASEGT. The CDR3 is 14 residues long. Trimming took off 1 base at V and 10 bases at J, with 16 bases between the two ends. CDR3 nucleotide sequence: TGTGCCAGCAGTGAAGGGGGGACACCCCCGGGAGCTTTCTTT. This gives the protein CASSEGGTPPGAFF.

The rearrangement uses TRBV6-6 and TRBJ2-7, with D possibly matching TRBD2 (5 bases). V lost 2 bases and J 12 bases, leaving 14 bases between the germline ends. The CDR3 has 12 amino acids. The germline V gene has CDR1 MNHNY and CDR2 SVGAGI (reference sequence). The DNA of the CDR3 is TGTGCCAGCAGTTACCTTGGGGAGATACCGTACTTC. Translating gives CASSYLGEIPYF.